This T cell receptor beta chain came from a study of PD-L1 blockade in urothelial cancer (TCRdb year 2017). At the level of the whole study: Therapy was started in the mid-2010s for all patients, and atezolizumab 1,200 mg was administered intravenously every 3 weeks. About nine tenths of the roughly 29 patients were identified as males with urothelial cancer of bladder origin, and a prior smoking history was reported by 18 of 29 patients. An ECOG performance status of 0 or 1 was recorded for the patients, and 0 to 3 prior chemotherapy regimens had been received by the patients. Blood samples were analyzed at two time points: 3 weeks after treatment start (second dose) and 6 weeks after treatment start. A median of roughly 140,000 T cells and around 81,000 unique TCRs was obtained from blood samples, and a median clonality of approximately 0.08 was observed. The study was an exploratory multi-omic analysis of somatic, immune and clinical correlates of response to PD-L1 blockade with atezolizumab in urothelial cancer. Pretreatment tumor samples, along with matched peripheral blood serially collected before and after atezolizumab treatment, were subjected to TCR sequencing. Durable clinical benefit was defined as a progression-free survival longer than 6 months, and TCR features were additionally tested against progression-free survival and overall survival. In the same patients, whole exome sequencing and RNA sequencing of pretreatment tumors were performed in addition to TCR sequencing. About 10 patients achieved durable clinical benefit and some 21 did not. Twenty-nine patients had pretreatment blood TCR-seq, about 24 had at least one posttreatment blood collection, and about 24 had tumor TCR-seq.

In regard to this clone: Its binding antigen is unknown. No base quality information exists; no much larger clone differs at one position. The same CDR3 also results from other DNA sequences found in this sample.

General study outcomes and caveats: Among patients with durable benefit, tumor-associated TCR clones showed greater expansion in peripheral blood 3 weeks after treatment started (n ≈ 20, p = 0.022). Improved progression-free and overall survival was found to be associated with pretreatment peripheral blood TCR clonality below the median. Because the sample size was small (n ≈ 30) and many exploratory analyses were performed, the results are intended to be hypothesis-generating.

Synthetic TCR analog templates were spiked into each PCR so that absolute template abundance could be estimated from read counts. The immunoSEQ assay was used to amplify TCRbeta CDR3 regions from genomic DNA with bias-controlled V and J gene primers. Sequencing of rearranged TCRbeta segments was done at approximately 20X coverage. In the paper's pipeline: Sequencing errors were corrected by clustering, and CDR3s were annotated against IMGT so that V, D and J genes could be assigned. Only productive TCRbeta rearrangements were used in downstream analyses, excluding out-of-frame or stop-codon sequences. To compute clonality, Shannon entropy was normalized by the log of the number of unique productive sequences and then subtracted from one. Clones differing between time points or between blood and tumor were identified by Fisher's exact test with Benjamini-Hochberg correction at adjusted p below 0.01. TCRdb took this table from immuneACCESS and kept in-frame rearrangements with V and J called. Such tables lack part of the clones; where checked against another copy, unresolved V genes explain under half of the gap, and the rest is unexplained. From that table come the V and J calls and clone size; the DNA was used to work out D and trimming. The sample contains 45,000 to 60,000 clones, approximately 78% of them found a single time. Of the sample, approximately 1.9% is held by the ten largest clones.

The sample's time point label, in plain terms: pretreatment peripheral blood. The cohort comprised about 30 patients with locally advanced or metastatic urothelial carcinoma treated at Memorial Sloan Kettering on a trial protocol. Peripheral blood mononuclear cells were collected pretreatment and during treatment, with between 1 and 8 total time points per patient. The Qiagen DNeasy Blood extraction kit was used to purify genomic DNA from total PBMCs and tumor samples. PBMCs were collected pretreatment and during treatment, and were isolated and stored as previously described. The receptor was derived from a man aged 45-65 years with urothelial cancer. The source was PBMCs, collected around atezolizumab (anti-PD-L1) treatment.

The CDR3 has the sequence CASSITGARGNQPQHF. The nucleotides read TGTGCCAGTAGCATAACAGGGGCGCGGGGCAATCAGCCCCAGCATTTT. The chain joins TRBV19 to TRBJ1-5; the central 7 bases match TRBD1. At the junction V is shortened by 6 bases and J by 2 bases; bases outside the gene matches: 10. Taken from cysteine to phenylalanine, the CDR3 has 16 residues. Here the CDR3 DNA is all that survives: 48 bases in frame from base 1. CDR1 and CDR2, looked up from the germline V gene (reference sequence), are LNHDA and SQIVND. Beyond the CDR3, the reference TRBV19 and TRBJ1-5 genes provide the residues; the full variable domain reads: DGGITQSPKYLFRKEGQNVTLSCEQNLNHDAMYWYRQDPGQGLRLIYYSQIVNDFQKGDIAEGYSVSREKKESFPLTVTSAQKNPTAFYLCASSITGARGNQPQHFGDGTRLSIL.